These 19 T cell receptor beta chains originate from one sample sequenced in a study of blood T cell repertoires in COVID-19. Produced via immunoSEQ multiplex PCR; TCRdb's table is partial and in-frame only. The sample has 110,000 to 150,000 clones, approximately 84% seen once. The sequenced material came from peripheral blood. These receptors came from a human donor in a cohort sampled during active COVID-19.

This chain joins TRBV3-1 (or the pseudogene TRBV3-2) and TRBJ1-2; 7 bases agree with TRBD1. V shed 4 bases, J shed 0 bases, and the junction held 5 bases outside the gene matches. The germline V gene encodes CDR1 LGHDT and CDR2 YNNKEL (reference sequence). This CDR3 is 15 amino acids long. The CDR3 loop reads CASSPGTVPNYGYTF. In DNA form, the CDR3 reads TGTGCCAGCAGCCCCGGGACAGTTCCTAACTATGGCTACACCTTC.

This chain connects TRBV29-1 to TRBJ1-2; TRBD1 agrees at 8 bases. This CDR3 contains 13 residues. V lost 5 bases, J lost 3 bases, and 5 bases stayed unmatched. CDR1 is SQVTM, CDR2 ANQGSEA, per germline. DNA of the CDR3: TGCAGCGTTAAACAGGGGGGTGACTATGGCTACACCTTC. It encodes CSVKQGGDYGYTF.

CDR3 sequence (DNA): TGTGCCAGCAGCTTAGGCGGGGGAGGGGGAGAGACCCAGTACTTC. As protein: CASSLGGGGGETQYF. The chain joins TRBV7-2 to TRBJ2-5, with D perhaps TRBD2 (7 bases). The germline V gene has CDR1 SGHTA and CDR2 FQGNSA. This CDR3 is built from 15 residues. V shed 1 base and J shed 4 bases, with 13 bases lying between them. Full variable domain (missing parts from reference TRBV7-2 and TRBJ2-5): GAGVSQSPSNKVTEKGKDVELRCDPISGHTALYWYRQSLGQGLEFLIYFQGNSAPDKSGLPSDRFSAERTGGSVSTLTIQRTQQEDSAVYLCASSLGGGGGETQYFGPGTRLLVL.

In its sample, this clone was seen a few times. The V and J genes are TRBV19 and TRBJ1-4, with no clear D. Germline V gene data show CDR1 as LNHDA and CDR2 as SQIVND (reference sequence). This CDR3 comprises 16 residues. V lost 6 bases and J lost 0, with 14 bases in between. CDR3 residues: CASSVRSRTTNEKLFF. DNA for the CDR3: TGTGCCAGTAGCGTCAGGTCGAGAACAACTAATGAAAAACTGTTTTTT.

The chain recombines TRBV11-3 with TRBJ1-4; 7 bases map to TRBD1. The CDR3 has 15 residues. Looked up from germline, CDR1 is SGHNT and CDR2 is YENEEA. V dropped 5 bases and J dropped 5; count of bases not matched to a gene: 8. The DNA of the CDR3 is TGTGCCAGCAGCCCGAGGACAGGCTCGAATGAAAAACTGTTTTTT. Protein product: CASSPRTGSNEKLFF.

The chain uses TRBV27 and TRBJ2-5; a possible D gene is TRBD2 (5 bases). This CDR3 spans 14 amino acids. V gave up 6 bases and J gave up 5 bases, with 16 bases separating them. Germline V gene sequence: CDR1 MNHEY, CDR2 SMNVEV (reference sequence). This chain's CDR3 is CASRHGLRGETQYF. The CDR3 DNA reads TGTGCCAGCAGACATGGACTCCGTGGGGAGACCCAGTACTTC.

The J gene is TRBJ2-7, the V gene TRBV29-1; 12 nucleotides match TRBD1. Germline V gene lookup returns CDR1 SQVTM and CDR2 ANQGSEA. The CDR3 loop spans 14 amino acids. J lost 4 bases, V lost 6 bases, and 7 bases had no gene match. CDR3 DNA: TGCAGCGTCCGGGACAGGGGGCGGTTTTACGAGCAGTACTTC. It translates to CSVRDRGRFYEQYF.

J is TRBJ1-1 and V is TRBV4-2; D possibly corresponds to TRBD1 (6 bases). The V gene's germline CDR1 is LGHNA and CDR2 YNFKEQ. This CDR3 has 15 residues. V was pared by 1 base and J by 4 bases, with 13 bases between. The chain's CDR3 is CASSQASTGRTEAFF. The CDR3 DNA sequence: TGTGCCAGCAGCCAAGCCTCGACAGGACGCACTGAAGCTTTCTTT.

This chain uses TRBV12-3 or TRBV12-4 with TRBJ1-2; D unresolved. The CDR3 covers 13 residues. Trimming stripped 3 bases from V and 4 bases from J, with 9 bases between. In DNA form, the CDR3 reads TGTGCCAGCAGTTTTGGTCGGAGCTATGGCTACACCTTC. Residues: CASSFGRSYGYTF.

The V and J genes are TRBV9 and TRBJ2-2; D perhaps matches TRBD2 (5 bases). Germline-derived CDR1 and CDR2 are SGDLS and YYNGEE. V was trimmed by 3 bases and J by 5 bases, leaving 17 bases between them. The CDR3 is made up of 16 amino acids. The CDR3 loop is CASSALQVPGTGELFF. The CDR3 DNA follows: TGTGCCAGCAGCGCTCTGCAGGTTCCGGGGACCGGGGAGCTGTTTTTT.

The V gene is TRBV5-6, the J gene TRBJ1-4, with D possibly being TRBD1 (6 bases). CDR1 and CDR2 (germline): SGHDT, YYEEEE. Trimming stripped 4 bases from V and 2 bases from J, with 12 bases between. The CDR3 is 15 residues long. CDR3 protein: CASSPGDSTNEKLFF. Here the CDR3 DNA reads TGTGCCAGCAGCCCAGGGGATTCGACTAATGAAAAACTGTTTTTT.

The CDR3 here is CASSPPGQGYGYTF. As DNA, the CDR3 is TGTGCCAGTAGTCCCCCGGGACAGGGCTATGGCTACACCTTC. V usage is TRBV19 and J usage is TRBJ1-2, with TRBD1 matching over 9 bases. Germline trimming cut 5 bases from V and 4 bases from J; bases unmatched to any gene: 5. CDR3 size: 14 residues. Germline lookup yields CDR1 LNHDA and CDR2 SQIVND (reference sequence).

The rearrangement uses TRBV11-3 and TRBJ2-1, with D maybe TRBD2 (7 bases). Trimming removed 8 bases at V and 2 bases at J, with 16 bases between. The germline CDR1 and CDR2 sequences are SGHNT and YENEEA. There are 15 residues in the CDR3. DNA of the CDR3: TGTGCCAGCCATAGGTCGGGGGGCGCCTACAATGAGCAGTTCTTC. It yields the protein CASHRSGGAYNEQFF.

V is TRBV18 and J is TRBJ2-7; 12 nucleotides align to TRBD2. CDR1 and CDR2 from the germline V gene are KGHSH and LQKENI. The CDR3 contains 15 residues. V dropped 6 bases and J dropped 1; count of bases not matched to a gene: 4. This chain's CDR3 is CASSSSGGASYEQYF. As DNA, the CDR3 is TGTGCCAGCTCGTCTAGCGGGGGGGCGTCCTACGAGCAGTACTTC.

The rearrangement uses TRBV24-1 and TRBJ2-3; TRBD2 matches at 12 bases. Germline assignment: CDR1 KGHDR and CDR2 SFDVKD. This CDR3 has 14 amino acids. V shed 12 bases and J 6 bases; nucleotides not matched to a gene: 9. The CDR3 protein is CAVNKGTSGDTQYF. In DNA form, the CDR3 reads TGTGCCGTCAATAAGGGGACTAGCGGGGATACGCAGTATTTT.

The CDR3 region is CATSDRDRGSGYTF. CDR3 nucleotide sequence: TGTGCCACCAGTGATCGGGACAGGGGTTCGGGCTACACCTTC. The chain employs TRBV24-1 and TRBJ1-2; 10 bases are shared with TRBD1. The CDR3 totals 14 residues. The junction had 5 bases not matched to a gene; V was cut back by 3 bases and J by 8 bases. Germline V gene data show CDR1 as KGHDR and CDR2 as SFDVKD.

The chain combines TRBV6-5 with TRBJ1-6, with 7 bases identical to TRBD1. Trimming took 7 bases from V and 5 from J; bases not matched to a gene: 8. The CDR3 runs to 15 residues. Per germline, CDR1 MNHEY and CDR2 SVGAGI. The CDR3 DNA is TGTGCCAGCACCCTCGACAGGGCAAATAATTCACCCCTCCACTTT. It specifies CASTLDRANNSPLHF.

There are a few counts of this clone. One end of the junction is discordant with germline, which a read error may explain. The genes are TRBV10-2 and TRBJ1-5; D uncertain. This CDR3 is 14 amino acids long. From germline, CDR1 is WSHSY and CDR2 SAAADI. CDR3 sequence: CASSESSSGERPAF. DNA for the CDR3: TGCGCCAGCAGTGAGTCGAGTTCGGGAGAGAGACCCGCCTTT.

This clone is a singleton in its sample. The CDR3 region has the DNA TGTGCCAGCAGAGGACTAGGCCTGGAGACCCAGTACTTC. Protein sequence: CASRGLGLETQYF. This chain links TRBV27 with TRBJ2-5; the match to TRBD2 covers 7 bases. The CDR3 extends over 13 amino acids. Losses at the gene ends were 6 bases for V and 5 bases for J; bases not matched to a gene: 6. Germline CDR1 and CDR2: MNHEY and SMNVEV (reference sequence).